The clone carrying this T cell receptor (beta chain) was detected many times. What it binds is not known. The data were obtained in a study of T cells in Graves' hyperthyroidism and ophthalmopathy. CDR1 and CDR2 (germline): SGHTA, FQGNSA. V lost 5 bases and J lost 4, with 14 bases in between. The CDR3 loop spans 15 amino acids. Study conclusions and caveats: The model predicted ophthalmopathy a median roughly 6.5 months before onset.

The investigators amplified TCR beta CDR3 regions from RNA transcripts. An initial round of RT-PCR targeting the TCR CDR3 relied on the HTBI primer set. One entry per CDR3 protein, called by TCRdb with MiXCR from the multiplex PCR reads. This table has about 640,000 distinct CDR3 sequences, 20% appearing once. The study included ophthalmopathy patients with Clinical Activity Score at least 3, NOSPECS grade at least 4 and duration under 3 months. Lactation, pregnancy, other autoimmune disease or uncontrolled infection excluded patients. The clonotype comes from a man under 40 with Graves' ophthalmopathy. The chain links TRBV7-2 to TRBJ2-2; the D gene is possibly TRBD1 (5 bases). Sequences were obtained from blood. Here the CDR3 DNA reads TGTGCCAGCAGCCCCAGTCAGCAGGGCACCGGGGAGCTGTTTTTT. Protein: CASSPSQQGTGELFF.